The rows below give T cell receptor beta chains drawn from one sample of a study of T cells in pancreatic ductal adenocarcinoma. TCRdb keeps only in-frame clones here, not all; method: immunoSEQ multiplex PCR. Of just under 30,000 clones in the sample, more than 90% were seen once. Sequenced sample: PBMCs. Every receptor here comes from a human donor with pancreatic ductal adenocarcinoma. The CDR3 runs from the conserved cysteine through the conserved F or W. Each record gives: V gene, J gene, clone size, D gene, CDR3 protein, CDR3 DNA. The D gene is left open where the match is weak. Clone size, where shown, is once, few, many, or a class for clones that have expanded.

>TRBV28|TRBJ2-3|.|TRBD1
CASSFFQGVSTDTQYF
TGTGCCAGCAGTTTTTTCCAGGGGGTTAGCACAGATACGCAGTATTTT
>TRBV27|TRBJ2-7|.|TRBD2
CASSLRGSGGTYEQYF
TGTGCCAGCAGTCTTCGGGGTAGCGGGGGCACCTACGAGCAGTACTTC
>TRBV18|TRBJ1-4|.|TRBD1
CASSRGQEEKLFF
TGTGCCAGCTCCCGTGGACAGGAGGAAAAACTGTTTTTT
>TRBV19|TRBJ1-5|.|TRBD1
CASSTPSWDRVISNQPQHF
TGTGCCAGTAGTACACCCTCCTGGGACAGGGTTATTAGCAATCAGCCCCAGCATTTT
>TRBV27|TRBJ2-3|.|.
CASRIIGQGPDTQYF
TGTGCCAGCCGAATCATAGGCCAAGGTCCAGATACGCAGTATTTT
>TRBV6-1|TRBJ1-1|few|.
CASSRDEGAEAFF
TGTGCCAGCAGCAGGGATGAGGGTGCTGAAGCTTTCTTT
>TRBV2|TRBJ1-1|.|.
CASRGGGPEAFF
TGTGCCAGCCGCGGCGGGGGCCCGGAAGCTTTCTTT
>TRBV6-5|TRBJ1-5|.|.
CASSSLGLSNQPQHF
TGTGCCAGCAGTTCCCTGGGATTAAGCAATCAGCCCCAGCATTTT
>TRBV10-2|TRBJ2-3|.|.
CASSGGNTQYF
TGCGCCAGCAGTGGGGGAAATACGCAGTATTTT
>TRBV5-4|TRBJ2-3|.|.
CASSSPKNTQYF
TGTGCCAGCAGCTCCCCCAAAAATACGCAGTATTTT
>TRBV5-4|TRBJ1-1|.|.
CASSLEQGSTEAFF
TGTGCCAGCAGCTTGGAACAGGGTAGCACTGAAGCTTTCTTT
>TRBV5-1|TRBJ2-2|.|TRBD2
CASSAGTSGRFTGELFF
TGCGCCAGCAGCGCCGGGACTAGCGGGAGATTCACCGGGGAGCTGTTTTTT
>TRBV18|TRBJ1-2|once|.
CASSTGQHHGYTF
TGTGCCAGCTCAACAGGACAGCATCATGGCTACACCTTC
>TRBV15|TRBJ1-3|.|TRBD1
CATSEGTGINTIYF
TGTGCCACCAGCGAGGGGACAGGGATAAACACCATATATTTT
>TRBV29-1|TRBJ2-1|.|.
CSAGGDEQFF
TGCAGCGCAGGGGGGGATGAGCAGTTCTTC
>TRBV15|TRBJ2-2|once|.
CATSRERGAAGLGGELFF
TGTGCCACCAGCAGAGAGAGGGGAGCAGCTGGGCTCGGCGGGGAGCTGTTTTTT
>TRBV29-1|TRBJ2-7|.|TRBD1
CSVELGQPYEQYF
TGCAGCGTTGAATTGGGACAGCCCTACGAGCAGTACTTC
>TRBV15|TRBJ1-2|.|.
CATSRERADHGYTF
TGTGCCACCAGCAGAGAGAGGGCAGACCATGGCTACACCTTC
>TRBV2|TRBJ2-7|.|.
CASTFPGTIVYEQYF
TGTGCCAGCACATTTCCCGGGACAATAGTTTACGAGCAGTACTTC
>TRBV27|TRBJ2-6|.|.
CASGTFGANVLTF
TGTGCCAGCGGTACATTCGGGGCCAACGTCCTGACTTTC
>TRBV19|TRBJ2-1|.|TRBD2
CATRRRGGSPYNEQFF
TGTGCCACCCGGAGGCGGGGCGGGAGCCCCTACAATGAGCAGTTCTTC
>TRBV5-6|TRBJ1-1|.|.
CASSFTNTEAFF
TGTGCCAGCAGCTTTACCAACACTGAAGCTTTCTTT
>TRBV29-1|TRBJ1-1|.|.
CSVIGLGRTEAFF
TGCAGCGTTATAGGGTTGGGGAGAACTGAAGCTTTCTTT
>TRBV20-1|TRBJ2-1|.|.
CSAPTGGEQFF
TGCAGTGCCCCGACCGGGGGTGAGCAGTTCTTC
>TRBV7-2|TRBJ1-1|.|.
CASSPQGRGTEAFF
TGTGCCAGCAGCCCCCAAGGTCGGGGCACTGAAGCTTTCTTT
>TRBV7-2|TRBJ2-1|once|.
CASSLETAQGEQFF
TGTGCCAGCAGCTTAGAAACAGCCCAAGGGGAGCAGTTCTTC
>TRBV5-5|TRBJ1-1|.|.
CASSLGVSGAFF
TGTGCCAGCAGCTTGGGGGTTTCGGGGGCTTTCTTT
>TRBV6-5|TRBJ2-2|.|TRBD2
CASSWRLATGELFF
TGTGCCAGCAGTTGGCGACTAGCGACCGGGGAGCTGTTTTTT
>TRBV15|TRBJ2-1|.|TRBD1
CATSRDRQGLSNEQFF
TGTGCCACCAGCAGAGATCGACAGGGGCTTTCCAATGAGCAGTTCTTC
>TRBV10-3|TRBJ2-7|.|TRBD2
CAISEVLAGYEQYF
TGTGCCATCAGTGAGGTCCTAGCGGGGTACGAGCAGTACTTC
>TRBV7-8|TRBJ1-3|.|.
CASSLLESSGNTIYF
TGTGCCAGCAGCTTACTCGAGAGCTCTGGAAACACCATATATTTT
>TRBV7-2|TRBJ1-1|.|TRBD1
CASSSGQGYTEAFF
TGTGCCAGCAGCTCGGGACAGGGCTACACTGAAGCTTTCTTT
>TRBV15|TRBJ1-4|.|TRBD1
CATSRDLTGGVGVANEKLFF
TGTGCCACCAGCAGAGATCTGACAGGGGGTGTGGGGGTCGCCAATGAAAAACTGTTTTTT